Following are 15 T cell receptor beta chains from one sample sequenced in a study of T cell responses to AZD1222 COVID-19 vaccine. The assay was immunoSEQ multiplex PCR, and TCRdb's table has in-frame clones only and misses some. The sample contains around 200,000 clones, 94% of which appear only once. The specimen comprised peripheral blood, sampled 28 days after the second AZD1222 dose. The receptors were sampled from an adult who received the AZD1222 COVID-19 vaccine.

In DNA form, the CDR3 reads TGTGCCAGCACCGGACAGGGGGCCACTGAAGCTTTCTTT. Translating it yields CASTGQGATEAFF. This sequence joins TRBV12-3 or TRBV12-4 and TRBJ1-1; 11 nucleotides agree with TRBD1. With V trimmed by 7 bases and J by 4 bases, 2 bases remained unmatched. CDR3 length: 13 amino acids.

The V call is TRBV13, the J call TRBJ1-5; no definite D call. Germline CDR1 is PRHDT and CDR2 is FYEKMQ (reference sequence). V was trimmed by 3 bases and J by 6 bases, leaving 18 bases between them. The CDR3 length is 16 residues. The CDR3 region is CASSLGLEGRGQPQHF. CDR3 DNA sequence: TGTGCCAGCAGCTTGGGCTTGGAGGGAAGAGGTCAGCCCCAGCATTTT.

V is TRBV5-3 and J is TRBJ2-7; 8 bases fit TRBD1. TRBV5-3 counts as an open reading frame of uncertain function. The CDR3 has 15 amino acids. Trimming cost V 4 bases and J 3 bases; bases outside gene matches: 9. Written as DNA, the CDR3 is TGTGCCAGAAGCAAGGGGGACAGGCAAGGCTACGAGCAGTACTTC. Its protein product is CARSKGDRQGYEQYF.

V usage is TRBV5-1 and J usage is TRBJ2-3; D is ambiguous. In germline, CDR1 is SGHRS, CDR2 YFSETQ. The CDR3 sequence is 11 residues long. Deletions cut 4 bases from V and 3 bases from J, with 3 bases between. The CDR3 loop is CASSATDTQYF. In DNA, the CDR3 is TGCGCCAGCAGCGCAACAGATACGCAGTATTTT.

The chain employs TRBV15 and TRBJ1-3; D is uncertain. The CDR3 length is 15 residues. Germline V CDR1 and CDR2: LNHNV, YYDKDF (reference sequence). V shed 0 bases and J shed 0 bases, with 6 bases lying between them. The CDR3 DNA reads as TGTGCCACCAGCAGAGATCCCAGCTCTGGAAACACCATATATTTT. The encoded protein is CATSRDPSSGNTIYF.

The sample holds a few counts of this clone. This chain joins TRBV9 and TRBJ1-6; D is possibly TRBD1 (6 bases). Trimming removed 7 bases from V and 4 bases from J, with 24 bases in between. There are 18 residues in the CDR3. From germline, CDR1 is SGDLS and CDR2 YYNGEE. The CDR3 DNA sequence: TGTGCCAGCCTAAAACTCAGGGGATCGGGCTCTTATAATTCACCCCTCCACTTT. This translates into CASLKLRGSGSYNSPLHF.

This clone was picked up one time. The chain recombines TRBV7-9 with TRBJ1-1, with a tentative D call TRBD1 (6 bases). Trimming cost V 0 bases and J 1 base, with 12 bases left between them. The V gene's germline CDR1 is SEHNR and CDR2 FQNEAQ (reference sequence). The CDR3 spans 16 residues. The CDR3 sequence: CASSLARRTENTEAFF. The CDR3 region has the DNA TGTGCCAGCAGCTTAGCGCGTAGGACAGAGAACACTGAAGCTTTCTTT.

V is TRBV5-8 and J is TRBJ2-3, with D perhaps matching TRBD1 (6 bases). V lost 3 bases and J 0 bases, leaving 11 bases between the germline ends. This CDR3 has 15 residues. Per germline, CDR1 SGHTS and CDR2 YDEGEE. The CDR3 DNA reads as TGTGCCAGCAGCTCCGGACAGCTTAGCACAGATACGCAGTATTTT. This codes for CASSSGQLSTDTQYF.

The chain has TRBV28 and TRBJ2-7; D is uncertain. The germline gives CDR1 MDHEN, CDR2 SYDVKM. The CDR3 sequence is 12 residues long. V was shortened by 1 base and J by 9 bases, with 10 bases between the two germline ends. The CDR3 sequence is CASSLFLSPQYF. The CDR3, as DNA: TGTGCCAGCAGTTTATTTCTTTCGCCGCAGTACTTC.

The chain uses TRBV27 and TRBJ1-3, with D hard to call. This CDR3 has 14 residues. V lost 6 bases, J lost 1 base, and 10 bases lay in between. Germline V gives CDR1 MNHEY, CDR2 SMNVEV (reference sequence). The CDR3 spells CASSQRGSGNTIYF. The DNA for the CDR3 is TGTGCCAGCAGCCAACGAGGGTCTGGAAACACCATATATTTT.

The chain has TRBV4-1 and TRBJ1-3; maybe TRBD1 (6 bases). CDR3 size: 15 residues. Germline CDR1 and CDR2: MGHRA and YSYEKL. V lost 3 bases and J lost 0, with 9 bases in between. CDR3 DNA: TGCGCCAGCAGCCAGGGCAGGGGCTCTGGAAACACCATATATTTT. Amino acid sequence: CASSQGRGSGNTIYF.

This rearrangement joins TRBV28 to TRBJ2-5; 7 nucleotides agree with TRBD1. This CDR3 comprises 12 residues. The V gene's germline CDR1 is MDHEN and CDR2 SYDVKM. The V and J ends lost 6 bases and 10 bases, in that order; junction bases with no gene match: 8. The CDR3 is CASRPGQENQYF. CDR3 DNA sequence: TGTGCCAGCAGACCAGGACAGGAAAACCAGTACTTC.

This clone occurred once. The chain joins TRBV28 to TRBJ2-7, with a possible D match to TRBD2 (5 bases). Trimming left V 6 bases short and J 2 bases short, with 14 bases between. The CDR3 consists of 14 residues. Germline-derived CDR1 and CDR2 are MDHEN and SYDVKM. CDR3 residues: CASRESGSPYEQYF. In nucleotides, the CDR3 is TGTGCCAGCAGAGAGTCGGGGTCCCCCTACGAGCAGTACTTC. The entire variable domain, with the rest obtained from reference TRBV28 and TRBJ2-7, is as follows: DVKVTQSSRYLVKRTGEKVFLECVQDMDHENMFWYRQDPGLGLRLIYFSYDVKMKEKGDIPEGYSVSREKKERFSLILESASTNQTSMYLCASRESGSPYEQYFGPGTRLTVT.

The J gene is TRBJ2-1, the V gene TRBV5-1, with 9 bases lining up with TRBD1. Trimming removed 4 bases from V and 9 bases from J; junction bases left unmatched: 11. Germline loops: CDR1 SGHRS, CDR2 YFSETQ. There are 15 residues in the CDR3. The CDR3 spells CASSVLQGARGEQFF. The DNA of the CDR3 is TGCGCCAGCAGCGTACTACAGGGGGCCCGCGGTGAGCAGTTCTTC. The full variable domain, rest sourced from reference TRBV5-1 and TRBJ2-1, is KAGVTQTPRYLIKTRGQQVTLSCSPISGHRSVSWYQQTPGQGLQFLFEYFSETQRNKGNFPGRFSGRQFSNSRSEMNVSTLELGDSALYLCASSVLQGARGEQFFGPGTRLTVL.

The chain employs TRBV5-1 and TRBJ1-4; 10 bases fit TRBD1. Per the germline V gene, CDR1 is SGHRS and CDR2 is YFSETQ. The CDR3 covers 15 residues. Trimming removed 1 base from V and 5 bases from J; junction bases left unmatched: 2. This CDR3 reads CASSLRTGGNEKLFF. In DNA, the CDR3 is TGCGCCAGCAGCTTGAGGACAGGGGGGAATGAAAAACTGTTTTTT.